This T cell receptor beta chain emerged from a study of blood T cells in healthy people across ages. General study points: PBMCs that were unsorted prevented a conclusive naive versus antigen-experienced comparison. Donor CMV infection status was unknown, possibly confounding age-related changes in expanded clonotypes.

Details on this clonotype: What it recognizes is unknown.

A sample-barcoded 5' primer and a J-beta primer mix were used in a second PCR of roughly 7 to 12 cycles. TCRdb independently ran MiXCR on the 5' RACE reads; one entry per CDR3 protein. There are approximately 290,000 distinct CDR3 sequences in the sample; 25% to 30% occur only once, and around 29% lies in the top ten. CDR1 and CDR2 from the germline V gene are MNHEY and SVGEGT. The J segment lost 6 bases and the V segment lost 7 bases, leaving 16 bases of the junction unmatched. The CDR3 is 16 amino acids. The TCR was taken from a woman aged 70 to 79 in good health. The rearrangement uses TRBV6-2 or TRBV6-3 and TRBJ2-3, with 7 nucleotides matching TRBD2. Source material: blood. The CDR3 DNA follows: TGTGCCAGCAAAACTCGACGGGAGGCCCCTCCGGATACGCAGTATTTT. Protein: CASKTRREAPPDTQYF.